The rows below give T cell receptor beta chains drawn from one sample of a study of cytomegalovirus exposure and HLA in healthy donors. TCRdb's copy holds only in-frame clones and misses some; the assay was immunoSEQ multiplex PCR. The data hold about 91,000 clones, with roughly 78% observed a single time. The sequencing input was PBMCs. The receptors come from a male donor in good health and CMV-seropositive. Each CDR3 is given with its conserved first and last residue. A D gene is named only where the DNA matches it firmly. A clone size is listed for some rows: how often the clone was seen (once, few, many), or a class if it is expanded.

clone_size: once
j_call: TRBJ2-1
v_call: TRBV28
d_call: TRBD2
cdr3_aa: CASRAPTSGWAYNEQFF
cdr3_nt: TGTGCCAGCAGAGCCCCCACTAGCGGGTGGGCCTACAATGAGCAGTTCTTC

clone_size: NA
j_call: TRBJ2-7
v_call: TRBV4-2
d_call: TRBD2
cdr3_aa: CASSPWTSGAAYEQYF
cdr3_nt: TGTGCCAGCAGCCCTTGGACTAGCGGGGCTGCCTACGAGCAGTACTTC

clone_size: NA
j_call: TRBJ1-1
v_call: TRBV6-5
d_call: NA
cdr3_aa: CAIVGPGTEAFF
cdr3_nt: TGTGCCATCGTGGGGCCGGGCACTGAAGCTTTCTTT

clone_size: NA
j_call: TRBJ2-7
v_call: TRBV10-3
d_call: TRBD2
cdr3_aa: CAIRASGSSYEQYF
cdr3_nt: TGTGCCATCAGGGCTAGCGGGAGTTCCTACGAGCAGTACTTC

clone_size: NA
j_call: TRBJ2-3
v_call: TRBV6-4
d_call: TRBD2
cdr3_aa: CASSDSSGRGADTQYF
cdr3_nt: TGTGCCAGCAGTGACTCTAGCGGGAGAGGAGCAGATACGCAGTATTTT

clone_size: NA
j_call: TRBJ2-7
v_call: TRBV7-8
d_call: NA
cdr3_aa: CASSSSPTGSHEQYF
cdr3_nt: TGTGCCAGCAGCTCATCCCCCACAGGGTCCCACGAGCAGTACTTC

clone_size: NA
j_call: TRBJ2-3
v_call: TRBV2
d_call: TRBD2
cdr3_aa: CASSEGGAGVGTDTQYF
cdr3_nt: TGTGCCAGCAGTGAAGGGGGAGCGGGAGTTGGCACAGATACGCAGTATTTT

clone_size: NA
j_call: TRBJ1-1
v_call: TRBV14
d_call: NA
cdr3_aa: CASSQGRLTEAFF
cdr3_nt: TGTGCCAGCAGCCAGGGGAGGCTTACTGAAGCTTTCTTT

clone_size: NA
j_call: TRBJ2-1
v_call: TRBV7-9
d_call: NA
cdr3_aa: CASSESLPAGSSSHEQFF
cdr3_nt: TGTGCCAGCAGCGAGAGTTTACCGGCGGGTTCCTCCTCTCATGAGCAGTTCTTC

clone_size: NA
j_call: TRBJ1-2
v_call: TRBV5-1
d_call: TRBD1
cdr3_aa: CASSLSGQGSSGYTF
cdr3_nt: TGCGCCAGCAGCTTGAGTGGACAGGGAAGCTCTGGCTACACCTTC

clone_size: NA
j_call: TRBJ1-2
v_call: TRBV9
d_call: TRBD1
cdr3_aa: CASSSKTGTYGYTF
cdr3_nt: TGTGCCAGCAGCTCTAAGACAGGGACCTATGGCTACACCTTC

clone_size: once
j_call: TRBJ2-1
v_call: TRBV5-4
d_call: TRBD1
cdr3_aa: CASSTRQGIDNEQFF
cdr3_nt: TGTGCCAGCAGCACAAGACAGGGTATCGACAATGAGCAGTTCTTC

clone_size: NA
j_call: TRBJ1-4
v_call: TRBV28
d_call: NA
cdr3_aa: CASRAGEEKLFF
cdr3_nt: TGTGCCAGCCGGGCAGGGGAGGAAAAACTGTTTTTT

clone_size: NA
j_call: TRBJ1-1
v_call: TRBV5-1
d_call: TRBD1
cdr3_aa: CASSLGQGRTEAFF
cdr3_nt: TGCGCCAGCAGCTTGGGACAGGGGAGAACTGAAGCTTTCTTT

clone_size: NA
j_call: TRBJ1-5
v_call: TRBV7-2
d_call: TRBD1
cdr3_aa: CASQGNSNQPQHF
cdr3_nt: TGTGCCTCACAGGGGAATAGCAATCAGCCCCAGCATTTT

clone_size: NA
j_call: TRBJ1-1
v_call: TRBV29-1
d_call: TRBD1
cdr3_aa: CSPRQGANTEAFF
cdr3_nt: TGCAGCCCACGACAGGGAGCGAACACTGAAGCTTTCTTT

clone_size: NA
j_call: TRBJ1-3
v_call: TRBV5-1
d_call: NA
cdr3_aa: CASSPDGSSGNTIYF
cdr3_nt: TGCGCCAGCAGCCCGGACGGGAGCTCTGGAAACACCATATATTTT

clone_size: NA
j_call: TRBJ2-5
v_call: TRBV5-5
d_call: TRBD2
cdr3_aa: CASSPREGGAETQYF
cdr3_nt: TGTGCCAGCAGCCCCCGGGAGGGGGGCGCAGAGACCCAGTACTTC

clone_size: few
j_call: TRBJ1-5
v_call: TRBV27
d_call: NA
cdr3_aa: CASSPPGSYQPQHF
cdr3_nt: TGTGCCAGCAGTCCCCCAGGGTCCTATCAGCCCCAGCATTTT

clone_size: NA
j_call: TRBJ1-3
v_call: TRBV30
d_call: NA
cdr3_aa: CAWNSGGNTIYF
cdr3_nt: TGTGCCTGGAATTCGGGAGGAAACACCATATATTTT

clone_size: NA
j_call: TRBJ2-1
v_call: TRBV5-1
d_call: TRBD2
cdr3_aa: CASSLVAGGPGSYNEQFF
cdr3_nt: TGCGCCAGCAGCTTGGTTGCGGGGGGCCCTGGCTCCTACAATGAGCAGTTCTTC

clone_size: NA
j_call: TRBJ2-3
v_call: TRBV5-4
d_call: NA
cdr3_aa: CASSLAGPGALYF
cdr3_nt: TGTGCCAGCAGCTTGGCAGGGCCGGGAGCTCTGTATTTT

clone_size: NA
j_call: TRBJ1-5
v_call: TRBV14
d_call: NA
cdr3_aa: CASSPGGGNFQPQHF
cdr3_nt: TGTGCCAGCAGCCCCGGCGGGGGGAACTTTCAGCCCCAGCATTTT

clone_size: once
j_call: TRBJ1-1
v_call: TRBV15
d_call: TRBD1
cdr3_aa: CATSSDRGHTEAFF
cdr3_nt: TGTGCCACCAGCAGTGACAGGGGCCACACTGAAGCTTTCTTT

clone_size: NA
j_call: TRBJ2-1
v_call: TRBV28
d_call: NA
cdr3_aa: CASSLDPGRGPSYNEQFF
cdr3_nt: TGTGCCAGCAGTTTAGACCCCGGGCGAGGGCCATCCTACAATGAGCAGTTCTTC

clone_size: NA
j_call: TRBJ1-2
v_call: TRBV6-5
d_call: TRBD1
cdr3_aa: CASSLRTGTGYTF
cdr3_nt: TGTGCCAGCAGCCTTAGGACAGGGACTGGCTACACCTTC

clone_size: NA
j_call: TRBJ2-1
v_call: TRBV15
d_call: NA
cdr3_aa: CATSRGDSNEQFF
cdr3_nt: TGTGCCACCAGCAGAGGGGACTCGAATGAGCAGTTCTTC

clone_size: NA
j_call: TRBJ2-2
v_call: TRBV7-9
d_call: TRBD1
cdr3_aa: CASSLTGVNTGELFF
cdr3_nt: TGTGCCAGCAGCCTGACAGGGGTGAACACCGGGGAGCTGTTTTTT

clone_size: NA
j_call: TRBJ2-7
v_call: TRBV2
d_call: NA
cdr3_aa: CASSPGTEFYEQYF
cdr3_nt: TGTGCCAGCAGTCCCGGGACTGAATTCTACGAGCAGTACTTC

clone_size: once
j_call: TRBJ1-3
v_call: TRBV5-1
d_call: NA
cdr3_aa: CASSFGLGTSGVTGNTIYF
cdr3_nt: TGCGCCAGCAGCTTTGGGTTAGGGACGTCGGGGGTGACTGGAAACACCATATATTTT

clone_size: NA
j_call: TRBJ1-2
v_call: TRBV2
d_call: TRBD1
cdr3_aa: CASSDPGQGPTNYGYTF
cdr3_nt: TGTGCCAGCAGTGATCCGGGACAGGGGCCGACTAACTATGGCTACACCTTC

clone_size: NA
j_call: TRBJ2-2
v_call: TRBV19
d_call: NA
cdr3_aa: CASSHERAKGITGELFF
cdr3_nt: TGTGCCAGTAGCCATGAGAGGGCCAAAGGGATCACCGGGGAGCTGTTTTTT

clone_size: NA
j_call: TRBJ2-1
v_call: TRBV7-2
d_call: TRBD1
cdr3_aa: CASSLGQGAVKFSYNEQFF
cdr3_nt: TGTGCCAGCAGTCTAGGGCAGGGGGCCGTTAAATTTTCCTACAATGAGCAGTTCTTC

clone_size: NA
j_call: TRBJ2-3
v_call: TRBV2
d_call: TRBD2
cdr3_aa: CASSRRLAGGSNTQYF
cdr3_nt: TGTGCCAGCAGTCGGCGACTAGCGGGGGGGTCGAATACGCAGTATTTT

clone_size: few
j_call: TRBJ2-3
v_call: TRBV19
d_call: TRBD2
cdr3_aa: CASSIDHGTSGRATQYF
cdr3_nt: TGTGCCAGTAGTATAGATCACGGGACTAGCGGGAGGGCCACGCAGTATTTT

clone_size: NA
j_call: TRBJ1-4
v_call: TRBV19
d_call: NA
cdr3_aa: CASSSPSEKLFF
cdr3_nt: TGTGCCAGTAGTTCCCCCTCCGAAAAACTGTTTTTT

clone_size: NA
j_call: TRBJ1-1
v_call: TRBV2
d_call: NA
cdr3_aa: CARELGGGTEAFF
cdr3_nt: TGTGCCAGGGAGTTGGGGGGTGGGACTGAAGCTTTCTTT

clone_size: NA
j_call: TRBJ1-4
v_call: TRBV27
d_call: TRBD1
cdr3_aa: CASSSGTGVGEKLFF
cdr3_nt: TGTGCCAGCAGTTCCGGGACAGGAGTAGGGGAAAAACTGTTTTTT

clone_size: NA
j_call: TRBJ2-1
v_call: TRBV27
d_call: NA
cdr3_aa: CASSEDSVEQFF
cdr3_nt: TGTGCCAGCAGTGAAGATAGCGTTGAGCAGTTCTTC

clone_size: few
j_call: TRBJ2-1
v_call: TRBV5-4
d_call: NA
cdr3_aa: CASSSKLGSNEQFF
cdr3_nt: TGTGCCAGCAGCTCCAAACTAGGAAGCAATGAGCAGTTCTTC

clone_size: NA
j_call: TRBJ1-5
v_call: TRBV5-4
d_call: TRBD1
cdr3_aa: CASSLAGGSQPQHF
cdr3_nt: TGTGCCAGCAGCTTGGCAGGGGGCTCCCAGCCCCAGCATTTT

clone_size: NA
j_call: TRBJ1-4
v_call: TRBV6-5
d_call: NA
cdr3_aa: CASSYSREGLNEKLFF
cdr3_nt: TGTGCCAGCAGTTACTCTCGGGAGGGCCTTAATGAAAAACTGTTTTTT

clone_size: NA
j_call: TRBJ1-4
v_call: TRBV6-1
d_call: TRBD1
cdr3_aa: CASRGQGARKLFF
cdr3_nt: TGTGCCAGCAGGGGACAGGGGGCGAGGAAACTGTTTTTT

clone_size: NA
j_call: TRBJ1-1
v_call: TRBV19
d_call: NA
cdr3_aa: CASSITGGNTEAFF
cdr3_nt: TGTGCCAGTAGTATTACGGGGGGGAACACTGAAGCTTTCTTT

clone_size: few
j_call: TRBJ1-2
v_call: TRBV6-1
d_call: TRBD1
cdr3_aa: CAISESGWTGGFDGYTF
cdr3_nt: TGTGCCATCAGTGAGTCGGGTTGGACAGGGGGATTCGATGGCTACACCTTC

clone_size: NA
j_call: TRBJ2-2
v_call: TRBV30
d_call: NA
cdr3_aa: CAWSVLNTGELFF
cdr3_nt: TGTGCCTGGAGTGTACTGAACACCGGGGAGCTGTTTTTT

clone_size: NA
j_call: TRBJ2-1
v_call: TRBV7-9
d_call: TRBD2
cdr3_aa: CASTRGGGIPPSYNEQFF
cdr3_nt: TGTGCCAGCACTCGTGGCGGGGGGATACCCCCCTCCTACAATGAGCAGTTCTTC

clone_size: NA
j_call: TRBJ2-1
v_call: TRBV9
d_call: NA
cdr3_aa: CASSELAGNEQFF
cdr3_nt: TGTGCCAGCAGCGAGCTGGCGGGCAATGAGCAGTTCTTC